Presented here are 22 T cell receptor beta chains from one specimen sequenced in a study of monozygotic twins with inflammatory bowel disease. TCRdb re-called the 5' RACE reads and catalogs CDR3 proteins one per entry, DNA excluded. The table gives roughly 300,000 distinct CDR3 sequences; the top ten clones make up over 5% of it. The material sequenced was blood. These TCRs come from a human donor with ulcerative colitis or Crohn's disease, or a healthy co-twin of an affected twin (not recorded which).

V usage is TRBV5-1 and J usage is TRBJ1-5. This CDR3 has 13 amino acids. Germline assignment: CDR1 SGHRS and CDR2 YFSETQ. CDR3 loop: CASSLDHGQPQHF.

CDR3 sequence: CASSPDPPGQGGEQYF. V gene TRBV6-5 combines with J gene TRBJ2-7; the D gene TCRdb calls, TRBD1, cannot be checked with no DNA. The CDR3 is made up of 16 amino acids. CDR1 MNHEY and CDR2 SVGAGI come from the germline V gene.

V usage is TRBV5-5 and J usage is TRBJ2-3; TCRdb's D gene call, TRBD2, goes unchecked for lack of DNA. This CDR3 spans 18 amino acids. Germline CDR1 SGHKS, CDR2 YYEKEE (reference sequence). The CDR3 here is CASSLRQAGTSYADTQYF.

V gene TRBV20-1 combines with J gene TRBJ2-3; TCRdb names TRBD2, which stays unverified in the absence of DNA. From germline, CDR1 is DFQATT and CDR2 SNEGSKA (reference sequence). This CDR3 spans 14 amino acids. The chain's CDR3 is CTSGSGTSADTQYF.

This chain connects TRBV29-1 to TRBJ2-3; no DNA is available, so the TRBD2 call from TCRdb remains unchecked. CDR1 is SQVTM, CDR2 ANQGSEA, per germline. The CDR3 length is 14 residues. Here the CDR3 reads CSVERGGGPDTQYF.

The chain links TRBV7-8 to TRBJ2-7; no DNA is available, so the TRBD2 call from TCRdb remains unchecked. Germline V gene lookup returns CDR1 SGHVS and CDR2 FQNEAQ. The CDR3 is made up of 15 amino acids. The CDR3 is CASSLLAGGTYEQYF.

The chain employs TRBV19 and TRBJ2-5; the TCRdb D gene call, TRBD1, has no DNA to confirm it. There are 13 residues in the CDR3. Germline lookup yields CDR1 LNHDA and CDR2 SQIVND (reference sequence). CDR3 residues: CASRGQSAETQYF.

The chain has TRBV2 and TRBJ2-1; absent DNA, TCRdb's TRBD2 call cannot be checked. The CDR3 runs to 15 residues. CDR1 is SNHLY and CDR2 is FYNNEI in the germline V gene. The CDR3 sequence: CASSELAGVYNEQFF.

The V gene is TRBV12-3 or TRBV12-4, the J gene TRBJ2-6. The CDR3 length is 14 residues. The CDR3 spells CASSLYFGANVLTF.

This chain uses TRBV7-9 with TRBJ2-3; the D gene TCRdb calls, TRBD1, cannot be checked with no DNA. The CDR3 contains 15 residues. The germline gives CDR1 SEHNR, CDR2 FQNEAQ (reference sequence). This CDR3 is CASSLKPGEADTQYF.

The CDR3 sequence: CASSKGRQQNTGELFF. This sequence joins TRBV21-1 and TRBJ2-2. TRBV21-1 is labeled a pseudogene. The CDR3 runs 16 residues.

CDR3 sequence: CASGLVIGQGIRTGELFF. The V call is TRBV12-5, the J call TRBJ2-2; checking the TCRdb D call of TRBD1 is not possible without DNA. CDR3 length equals 18 residues. The V gene's germline CDR1 is LGHNT and CDR2 FRNRAP.

This chain connects TRBV7-2 to TRBJ1-1. The CDR3 consists of 13 residues. CDR1 and CDR2 (germline): SGHTA, FQGNSA. The CDR3 loop is CASSLEVRTEAFF.

The rearrangement uses TRBV18 and TRBJ1-4. This CDR3 contains 16 residues. Germline V gene sequence: CDR1 KGHSH, CDR2 LQKENI. The chain's CDR3 is CASSPTISGANEKLFF.

The gene calls are TRBV18 and TRBJ2-7; TCRdb lists TRBD1, though no DNA is available to test this call. Germline assignment: CDR1 KGHSH and CDR2 LQKENI. The CDR3 runs 15 residues. CDR3 sequence reads: CASSPGGSGTHEQYF.

The chain links TRBV4-3 to TRBJ2-3. Per the germline V gene, CDR1 is LGHNA and CDR2 is YSLEER. The CDR3 is 15 residues long. CDR3 protein: CASSQDWRSTDTQYF.

The rearrangement joins TRBV5-1 to TRBJ1-6. This CDR3 contains 17 residues. Germline V lookup: CDR1 SGHRS, CDR2 YFSETQ. The CDR3 protein is CASSLLGISSYNSPLHF.

The V and J genes are TRBV30 and TRBJ1-3. Germline loops: CDR1 GTSNPN, CDR2 SVGIG (reference sequence). The CDR3 contains 14 residues. CDR3 loop: CAWSKGSSGNTIYF. The variable domain in full, completed from reference TRBV30 and TRBJ1-3, reads SQTIHQWPATLVQPVGSPLSLECTVEGTSNPNLYWYRQAAGRGLQLLFYSVGIGQISSEVPQNLSASRPQDRQFILSSKKLLLSDSGFYLCAWSKGSSGNTIYFGEGSWLTVV.

The J gene is TRBJ2-7, the V gene TRBV29-1. The CDR3 runs to 14 residues. Germline CDR1 reads SQVTM; CDR2 reads ANQGSEA. CDR3 sequence reads: CSAIVSRRSYEQYF.

The chain combines TRBV18 with TRBJ2-3; the D call from TCRdb, TRBD1, cannot be confirmed without DNA. The CDR3 extends over 20 amino acids. Germline CDR1 and CDR2: KGHSH and LQKENI. CDR3 sequence: CASSPTRTLTPSGRTDTQYF.

The chain is built from TRBV2 and TRBJ2-7; the TCRdb call, TRBD2, lacks DNA for checking. Germline lookup yields CDR1 SNHLY and CDR2 FYNNEI. The CDR3 is 13 amino acids. CDR3 amino acids: CASRSLEDYEQYF.

The CDR3 is CATSGSSGFGELFF. This chain links TRBV24-1 with TRBJ2-2. Per germline, CDR1 KGHDR and CDR2 SFDVKD. This CDR3 contains 14 residues.